This is a list of T cell receptor beta chains from one sample in a study of CD8+ T cells in alopecia areata. Clones were read by immunoSEQ multiplex PCR, and TCRdb kept only the in-frame ones, dropping some. Of about 60,000 clones listed, about 43% were seen once; the top ten hold roughly 21%. The sequenced sample was CD8+ T cells sorted from blood, obtained at approximately week 36, from a patient treated with tofacitinib. These receptors originate from a human donor with alopecia areata. The CDR3 runs from the conserved cysteine through the conserved F or W. Each record gives: D gene, V gene, J gene, clone size, CDR3 DNA, CDR3 protein. A D gene is named only where the DNA matches it firmly. Clone size appears in some rows only: once, few, many, or a class for an expanded clone.

D: TRBD1
V: TRBV15
J: TRBJ1-2
size: -
DNA: TGTGCCACCCAAGACAGGGGGCTCTATGGCTACACCTTC
CDR3: CATQDRGLYGYTF

D: -
V: TRBV9
J: TRBJ2-1
size: -
DNA: TGTGCCAGCAGCGTTAGTGGGGAGAGCTCCTACAATGAGCAGTTCTTC
CDR3: CASSVSGESSYNEQFF

D: -
V: TRBV29-1
J: TRBJ2-1
size: -
DNA: TGCAGCGTTCCGGTAGCGGAAAGGGGCAATGAGCAGTTCTTC
CDR3: CSVPVAERGNEQFF

D: TRBD1
V: TRBV15
J: TRBJ2-1
size: -
DNA: TGTGCCACCAGCGGAGAGACAGGGGGCCATGAGCAGTTCTTC
CDR3: CATSGETGGHEQFF

D: TRBD2
V: TRBV5-1
J: TRBJ2-7
size: -
DNA: TGCGCCAGCAGCCCAACGGGACTAGCGGGATACGAGCAGTACTTC
CDR3: CASSPTGLAGYEQYF

D: TRBD1
V: TRBV7-9
J: TRBJ2-5
size: few
DNA: TGTGCCAGCAGCGCTACAGGGGGCCAAGAGACCCAGTACTTC
CDR3: CASSATGGQETQYF

D: -
V: TRBV10-2
J: TRBJ1-2
size: -
DNA: TGCGCCAGCAGTGAGTCGTGGGGGCATGGCTACACCTTC
CDR3: CASSESWGHGYTF

D: TRBD1
V: TRBV20-1
J: TRBJ1-2
size: -
DNA: TGCAGTGCCCCGGGGACAGGCTTCTACACCTTC
CDR3: CSAPGTGFYTF

D: -
V: TRBV6-1
J: TRBJ2-1
size: few
DNA: TGTGCCAGCAGTGAAGCCCCTGCTGGAGGGGGCCGCAAGTTCTTC
CDR3: CASSEAPAGGGRKFF

D: -
V: TRBV30
J: TRBJ2-3
size: -
DNA: TGTGCCTGTTACACTGGACTCCGGGGAACAGATACGCAGTATTTT
CDR3: CACYTGLRGTDTQYF

D: -
V: TRBV30
J: TRBJ1-1
size: -
DNA: TGTGCCTGGAGTTTTCGCACTGAAGCTTTCTTT
CDR3: CAWSFRTEAFF

D: TRBD2
V: TRBV27
J: TRBJ2-5
size: few
DNA: TGTGCCGTCAGGGCTAGCGGGAGTTGGGAGACCCAGTACTTC
CDR3: CAVRASGSWETQYF

D: -
V: TRBV27
J: TRBJ2-7
size: few
DNA: TGTGCCAGCAGATCGATCAGTGGGCGCTCCTACGAGCAGTACTTC
CDR3: CASRSISGRSYEQYF

D: TRBD1
V: TRBV13
J: TRBJ2-7
size: -
DNA: TGTGCCAGCAGCTTAGGCCTAATGGGGACAGGGGCCGGCTACGAGCAGTACTTC
CDR3: CASSLGLMGTGAGYEQYF

D: -
V: TRBV30
J: TRBJ2-4
size: -
DNA: TGTGCCTGGAGAGACAAAACGGGGGCGAATCTTAGACTGCCAGAAAACATTCAGTACTTC
CDR3: CAWRDKTGANLRLPENIQYF

D: TRBD1
V: TRBV9
J: TRBJ1-2
size: -
DNA: TGTGCCAGCAAAACCGGGACAGGGTCCTATGGCTACACCTTC
CDR3: CASKTGTGSYGYTF

D: -
V: TRBV4-3
J: TRBJ2-3
size: -
DNA: TGCGCCAGCAGCCCGGGACCGGGGAGGGATACGCAGTATTTT
CDR3: CASSPGPGRDTQYF

D: TRBD1
V: TRBV9
J: TRBJ1-1
size: -
DNA: TGTGCCAGCACCCTCGGGACAGTGATGAACACTGAAGCTTTCTTT
CDR3: CASTLGTVMNTEAFF

D: TRBD1
V: TRBV29-1
J: TRBJ2-2
size: few
DNA: TGCAGCGTTGATCCGACAGGGGGGTACACCGGGGAGCTGTTTTTT
CDR3: CSVDPTGGYTGELFF

D: -
V: TRBV15
J: TRBJ2-3
size: -
DNA: TGTGCCACCAGCAGAGAGCGGGGTTTGGCAGATACGCAGTATTTT
CDR3: CATSRERGLADTQYF

D: -
V: TRBV7-9
J: TRBJ1-1
size: -
DNA: TGTGCCAGCAGCTTAGCCAGGCAGACAGTGAACACTGAAGCTTTCTTT
CDR3: CASSLARQTVNTEAFF

D: TRBD2
V: TRBV7-2
J: TRBJ2-1
size: -
DNA: TGTGCCAGCAGCTTACAAGGACTAGCAGGAATAGACAATGAGCAGTTCTTC
CDR3: CASSLQGLAGIDNEQFF

D: TRBD2
V: TRBV7-9
J: TRBJ2-1
size: -
DNA: TGTGCCAGCAGCCCACGGGGACTAGCGTATGAAGAGCAGTTCTTC
CDR3: CASSPRGLAYEEQFF

D: -
V: TRBV28
J: TRBJ1-2
size: -
DNA: TGTGCCAGCAGCCTGAATCCGTCATATGGCTACACCTTC
CDR3: CASSLNPSYGYTF

D: TRBD2
V: TRBV30
J: TRBJ2-5
size: -
DNA: TGTGCCTGGAGTCCGGGACTAGCGGGAGTTGAGACCCAGTACTTC
CDR3: CAWSPGLAGVETQYF

D: -
V: TRBV9
J: TRBJ2-1
size: -
DNA: TGTGCCAGCAGTAGTCCGTCTACCTACAATGAGCAGTTCTTC
CDR3: CASSSPSTYNEQFF

D: TRBD2
V: TRBV11-2
J: TRBJ2-1
size: few
DNA: TGTGCCAGCAGCTTAGCTAGCGGGTGGGCCAATGAGCAGTTCTTC
CDR3: CASSLASGWANEQFF